The entry that follows covers one T cell receptor (beta chain) sequence. Many counts were recorded for this clone. Its antigen has not been determined. Per-base quality was not reported, and no clone a single base away is much larger than it. Trimming removed 4 bases from V and 0 bases from J, leaving 7 bases between the germline ends. Its CDR3 holds 15 amino acids, cysteine through phenylalanine. Only CDR3 DNA is held: 45 bases, read in frame from base 1. The germline V gene specifies MNHEY as CDR1 and SVGAGI as CDR2. This sample is part of a study of metastatic and nonmetastatic thyroid tumors (TCRdb year 2020). Concerning the study at large: For patients with malignant and with benign thyroid disease, the researchers compared repertoires between peripheral blood samples and tumor or nodule tissue samples. Findings and caveats that apply to the study as a whole: In both blood and tumor samples, TCR beta diversity was reported to be significantly higher in malignant tumors than in benign nodules.

The method behind the library was PCR. The data were produced on an Illumina HiSeq 4000. High-throughput sequencing was used to profile the TCR beta-chain CDR3 region of every patient. The published analysis was carried out like this. CDR3 differences across clinicopathological groups were used to build a classifier for discriminating distant-metastatic papillary thyroid cancer patients. The Shannon index was used to assess repertoire diversity, and the Morisita-Horn index was used to assess tumor-blood repertoire similarity. The public reads were reprocessed in TCRdb via fastp at Q25 and MiXCR, keeping in-frame beta chains. None of the V and J calls come from the authors' own analysis; TCRdb made them. Recorded for this sample are 60,000 or so clones; 25% to 30% of them occurred a single time. The ten largest clonotypes hold about a sixth of the sample. No patient had received any treatment before thyroid surgery. Using T-cell receptor beta sequencing, the researchers looked back retrospectively at clinical samples from patients, gathered between about 2011 and 2019.

In this chain, TRBV6-5 is recombined with TRBJ2-6; no D gene call is confident. Sequencing used blood. The origin of this receptor is a female donor with papillary thyroid cancer or a benign thyroid nodule (not recorded which). Some clones in this sample may be carry-over from other donors' samples. The CDR3 protein is CASSSDDSGANVLTF. The bases read TGTGCCAGCAGTTCAGACGACTCTGGGGCCAACGTCCTGACTTTC.